A single T cell receptor (beta chain) is shown here with its context. Trimming removed 2 bases from V and 6 bases from J, with 10 bases in between. This CDR3 has 13 residues. From germline, CDR1 is SGHRS and CDR2 YFSETQ. This sample was included in a study of blood T cell repertoires in COVID-19. Generated by immunoSEQ multiplex PCR, the TCRdb table keeps only in-frame clones and is missing some. The sample records about 100,000 clones, around 86% being singletons. The source material was peripheral blood. V gene TRBV5-1 combines with J gene TRBJ2-3, with D unresolved. This clonotype originated in a man between 45 and 60 years old with active or convalescent COVID-19. CDR3 bases: TGCGCCAGCAGCTTCTCCGTACTGGATACGCAGTATTTT. This codes for CASSFSVLDTQYF.